Listed here are 18 T cell receptor beta chains from one sample, sequenced in a study of CD8 T cells in ankylosing spondylitis. Study observations and caveats: Seven to nine highly homologous variants formed a TCR beta motif that appeared characteristic of ankylosing spondylitis blood.

No antigen is known for these receptors. TCRdb re-called the 5' RACE reads with MiXCR, one entry per CDR3 protein. Here the sample spans 450,000 or so distinct CDR3 sequences, roughly 25% being singletons. The sample taken for sequencing was blood, either unsorted or a sorted T cell fraction (not recorded which). These receptors all come from a male donor with ankylosing spondylitis.

This clonotype was seen a few times. CDR3 in DNA: TGTGCCACCAGCAGAGAACAGGGCAATGAGCAGTTCTTC. It yields the protein CATSREQGNEQFF. The gene calls are TRBV15 and TRBJ2-1; possibly TRBD1 for D (6 bases). This CDR3 has 13 residues. In germline, CDR1 is LNHNV, CDR2 YYDKDF (reference sequence). V lost 0 bases to trimming and J lost 6 bases, with 6 bases between them.

The rearrangement joins TRBV7-2 to TRBJ1-2; 9 bases are shared with TRBD1. The germline V gene encodes CDR1 SGHTA and CDR2 FQGNSA. V was pared by 2 bases and J by 7 bases, with 5 bases of the junction left unmatched. This CDR3 spans 14 amino acids. The CDR3 nucleotides are TGTGCCAGCAGCTTAAGACAGGGGGAGGGTGGCTACACCTTC. This translates into CASSLRQGEGGYTF.

A few counts support this clonotype. The gene calls are TRBV2 and TRBJ2-1; D might be TRBD2 (6 bases). The length of the CDR3 is 17 residues. V shed 2 bases and J shed 2 bases, with 16 bases lying between them. CDR1 is SNHLY and CDR2 is FYNNEI in the germline V gene. The CDR3 loop reads CASSERGAEGPYNEQFF. The CDR3 DNA is TGTGCCAGCAGTGAACGGGGTGCGGAGGGGCCCTACAATGAGCAGTTCTTC.

This clonotype was picked up a small number of times. This chain uses TRBV11-2 with TRBJ2-7; D is ambiguous. V lost 1 base to trimming and J lost 4 bases, with 11 bases between them. Germline V lookup: CDR1 SGHAT, CDR2 FQNNGV. CDR3 size: 14 residues. CDR3 amino acids: CASSLALGRYEQYV. Here the CDR3 DNA reads TGTGCCAGCAGCTTAGCATTAGGGCGTTACGAGCAGTACGTC.

This clonotype came up a few times. The V call is TRBV10-3, the J call TRBJ1-6; 7 positions match TRBD1. J was trimmed by 8 bases and V by 6 bases; bases with no gene match: 4. Germline V gene data show CDR1 as ENHRY and CDR2 as SYGVKD. CDR3 length equals 13 residues. The CDR3 nucleotides are TGTGCCATCAGCGGACAGGAGGATTCACCCCTCCACTTT. The encoded protein is CAISGQEDSPLHF.

The chain links TRBV6-2 or TRBV6-3 to TRBJ2-1, with TRBD2 matching 11 bases. Germline V gene data show CDR1 as MNHEY and CDR2 as SVGEGT. V lost 2 bases, J lost 5 bases, and 8 bases stayed unmatched. The CDR3 totals 17 residues. CDR3 bases: TGTGCCAGCAGTTACCCCTTAGGACTAGCGGGTGACAATGAGCAGTTCTTC. This codes for CASSYPLGLAGDNEQFF.

The V and J genes are TRBV29-1 and TRBJ2-3; D may be TRBD1 or TRBD2 (5 bases each). Germline V CDR1 and CDR2: SQVTM, ANQGSEA. The CDR3 spans 14 residues. The V gene lost 6 bases and the J gene lost 5 bases, with 18 bases spanning the gap. The CDR3 spells CSVPGTAGGDTQYF. DNA of the CDR3: TGCAGCGTCCCTGGGACCGCTGGGGGAGATACGCAGTATTTT.

The table lists this clonotype with many counts. V gene TRBV11-3 combines with J gene TRBJ1-2; weak D call: TRBD1 (6 bases). CDR1 SGHNT and CDR2 YENEEA come from the germline V gene. CDR3 length: 16 amino acids. V was pared by 5 bases and J by 6 bases, with 22 bases between. CDR3 bases: TGTGCCAGCAGCGGGCTCGCAGGGGCAGGGTTCAATGGCTACACCTTC. Amino acid sequence: CASSGLAGAGFNGYTF. The whole variable domain, filled in from reference TRBV11-3 and TRBJ1-2, reads EAGVVQSPRYKIIEKKQPVAFWCNPISGHNTLYWYLQNLGQGPELLIRYENEEAVDDSQLPKDRFSAERLKGVDSTLKIQPAELGDSAVYLCASSGLAGAGFNGYTFGSGTRLTVV.

This clonotype turned up a few times. V is TRBV5-6 and J is TRBJ1-2; no clear D gene. The CDR3 contains 15 residues. Trimming cost V 2 bases and J 4 bases, with 15 bases left between them. In germline, CDR1 is SGHDT, CDR2 YYEEEE. The CDR3 region has the DNA TGTGCCAGCAGCTTAGGATTGGCAGATTCCTATGGCTACACCTTC. Amino acid sequence: CASSLGLADSYGYTF.

This chain joins TRBV2 and TRBJ2-5; D is undetermined. In germline, CDR1 is SNHLY, CDR2 FYNNEI. The V end lost 2 bases, the J end lost 0 bases, and 7 bases lay between the germline ends. This CDR3 is built from 14 residues. DNA for the CDR3: TGTGCCAGCAGTGAACATCAGTACCAAGAGACCCAGTACTTC. Its translation is CASSEHQYQETQYF.

This clonotype was picked up many times. The junction and the germline gene differ at one end; a read error may be behind it. The J gene is TRBJ2-1, the V gene TRBV5-1; possibly TRBD1 for D (5 bases). This CDR3 has 13 amino acids. Germline CDR1 is SGHRS and CDR2 is YFSETQ. CDR3 bases: TGTGCCAGCAGCTTAGGGGACTACAATGAGCAGTTCTTC. Translated: CASSLGDYNEQFF.

This clonotype has a handful of counts. The chain links TRBV6-5 to TRBJ2-3; 7 bases align to TRBD2. Germline-derived CDR1 and CDR2 are MNHEY and SVGAGI. With V trimmed by 0 bases and J by 4 bases, 7 bases remained unmatched. CDR3 length: 16 amino acids. CDR3 sequence reads: CASSYSTGGGPDTQYF. CDR3 coding DNA: TGTGCCAGCAGTTACTCAACGGGAGGAGGCCCAGATACGCAGTATTTT.

V usage is TRBV24-1 and J usage is TRBJ2-1; the match to TRBD2 covers 11 bases. The CDR3 consists of 17 residues. The V gene's germline CDR1 is KGHDR and CDR2 SFDVKD. Losses at the gene ends were 2 bases for V and 7 bases for J; bases not matched to a gene: 9. The CDR3 protein is CATSDWRDTSGRNEQFF. DNA of the CDR3: TGTGCCACCAGTGATTGGCGGGACACTAGCGGGAGAAATGAGCAGTTCTTC.

The chain has TRBV5-1 and TRBJ2-2, with D tentatively TRBD2 (5 bases). The CDR3 covers 16 residues. V lost 0 bases and J lost 1, with 10 bases in between. Per germline, CDR1 SGHRS and CDR2 YFSETQ. The CDR3 loop reads CASSLERAVNTGELFF. CDR3 sequence (DNA): TGCGCCAGCAGCTTGGAGAGGGCCGTGAACACCGGGGAGCTGTTTTTT.

This clonotype has just one count. V and J are TRBV24-1 and TRBJ2-1; weak D call: TRBD2 (5 bases). Between the trimmed V and J ends, which lost 1 base and 3 bases, there was a span of 12 bases. The CDR3 length is 16 residues. Germline V lookup: CDR1 KGHDR, CDR2 SFDVKD. The DNA for the CDR3 is TGTGCCACCAGTGATTTCCTTGCGGGCCACTACAATGAGCAGTTCTTC. This gives the protein CATSDFLAGHYNEQFF.

As DNA, the CDR3 is TGCAGTGCTCTGGGACAGGGAAGTAAGACCCAGTACTTC. It is translated as CSALGQGSKTQYF. The chain recombines TRBV20-1 with TRBJ2-5, with 9 bases aligning to TRBD1. Germline CDR1 reads DFQATT; CDR2 reads SNEGSKA (reference sequence). This CDR3 has 13 residues. V shed 5 bases and J 6 bases; nucleotides not matched to a gene: 7.

This clonotype was counted once. This chain links TRBV29-1 with TRBJ2-7; either TRBD1 or TRBD2 may supply D (5 bases each). Trimming removed 7 bases from V and 1 base from J, with 14 bases in between. The length of the CDR3 is 13 residues. Per germline, CDR1 SQVTM and CDR2 ANQGSEA. The CDR3 nucleotides read TGCAGCGCCCAGGGACCAGATTCCTACGAGCAGTACGTC. It encodes CSAQGPDSYEQYV.

The genes are TRBV24-1 and TRBJ2-1; 10 positions agree with TRBD1. Germline CDR1 is KGHDR and CDR2 is SFDVKD. J gave up 4 bases and V 2 bases, and 4 bases lay outside the gene matches. The CDR3 consists of 16 residues. CDR3 sequence: CATSDSTGGGYNEQFF. As DNA, the CDR3 is TGTGCCACCAGTGATTCGACAGGGGGCGGGTACAATGAGCAGTTCTTC.